The 10 T cell receptor beta chains below were found in one sample sequenced in a study of technical replicates of blood from a handful of donors. Here immunoSEQ multiplex PCR was the method, and the copy in TCRdb shows in-frame clones only, minus some. Among about 63,000 clones listed, around nine tenths were seen once. Sequencing used PBMCs. These receptors came from a human donor in good health. Some clones in this sample may be carry-over from other donors' samples.

V is TRBV7-2 and J is TRBJ2-5, with D hard to call. The length of the CDR3 is 12 residues. Trimming removed 7 bases from V and 5 bases from J, with 11 bases in between. CDR1 is SGHTA, CDR2 FQGNSA, per germline. The CDR3 here is CASTPLRETQYF. The CDR3, as DNA: TGTGCCAGCACCCCACTACGGGAGACCCAGTACTTC.

The chain has TRBV4-2 and TRBJ2-7; maybe TRBD2 (5 bases). Germline values: CDR1 LGHNA, CDR2 YNFKEQ. This CDR3 comprises 14 residues. The germline V and J ends were trimmed by 1 base and 4 bases, with 11 bases remaining between them. The CDR3 loop reads CASSQVGLGYEQYF. The DNA of the CDR3 is TGTGCCAGCAGCCAAGTTGGACTGGGGTACGAGCAGTACTTC.

The rearrangement joins TRBV7-9 to TRBJ1-1; D is unresolved. In germline, CDR1 is SEHNR, CDR2 FQNEAQ (reference sequence). With 3 bases removed from V and 8 bases from J, the gap between germline ends came to 7 bases. This CDR3 contains 11 residues. CDR3 DNA: TGTGCCAGCAGCTTTTCGACAGAAGCTTTCTTT. Amino acid sequence: CASSFSTEAFF.

This chain joins TRBV30 and TRBJ2-7; 7 bases agree with TRBD1. Germline-derived CDR1 and CDR2 are GTSNPN and SVGIG (reference sequence). The CDR3 spans 12 residues. Trimming removed 2 bases from V and 6 bases from J; junction bases left unmatched: 4. The CDR3 loop is CAWSRGTAEQYF. CDR3 DNA sequence: TGTGCCTGGAGTAGGGGGACAGCCGAGCAGTACTTC.

This sequence joins TRBV7-2 and TRBJ1-1; 9 bases map to TRBD1. V lost 5 bases, J lost 2 bases, and 3 bases stayed unmatched. Per the germline V gene, CDR1 is SGHTA and CDR2 is FQGNSA. This CDR3 spans 14 amino acids. This chain's CDR3 is CASSPGQGNTEAFF. CDR3 in DNA: TGTGCCAGCAGCCCGGGACAGGGAAACACTGAAGCTTTCTTT.

This chain connects TRBV2 to TRBJ1-2; D ambiguous. This CDR3 has 15 residues. The ends were cut back, 7 bases at V and 0 bases at J, with 15 bases in the middle. Germline CDR1 is SNHLY and CDR2 is FYNNEI. This CDR3 reads CASIRTEEANYGYTF. DNA of the CDR3: TGTGCCAGCATCAGGACTGAGGAAGCTAACTATGGCTACACCTTC. Full variable domain (remainder filled in from reference TRBV2 and TRBJ1-2): EPEVTQTPSHQVTQMGQEVILRCVPISNHLYFYWYRQILGQKVEFLVSFYNNEISEKSEIFDDQFSVERPDGSNFTLKIRSTKLEDSAMYFCASIRTEEANYGYTFGSGTRLTVV.

The rearrangement joins TRBV12-2 to TRBJ2-1; the table's D call of TRBD2 was not tested on the DNA. TRBV12-2 is designated a pseudogene. This CDR3 region has 14 residues. Here the CDR3 DNA reads TGTGCAAGTCGCCCTACCTACCCGTACAATGAGCAGTTCTTC. It encodes CASRPTYPYNEQFF.

This clone was seen a single time. The rearrangement joins TRBV5-1 to TRBJ1-4; D is perhaps TRBD1 (5 bases). Germline loops: CDR1 SGHRS, CDR2 YFSETQ. V gave up 4 bases and J gave up 4 bases, with 14 bases separating them. The length of the CDR3 is 15 residues. DNA of the CDR3: TGCGCCAGCAGCCAAGGGGCAGGGAATAATGAAAAACTGTTTTTT. Translated: CASSQGAGNNEKLFF.

This clone was observed a few times. This rearrangement joins TRBV4-1 to TRBJ2-1, with 10 bases that match TRBD2. Losses at the gene ends were 0 bases for V and 6 bases for J; bases not matched to a gene: 8. The CDR3 covers 17 residues. Looked up from germline, CDR1 is MGHRA and CDR2 is YSYEKL. In DNA form, the CDR3 reads TGCGCCAGCAGCCAAGATCCTAGCGGGAGTTTGTCCAATGAGCAGTTCTTC. It yields the protein CASSQDPSGSLSNEQFF.

This clone is medium-sized in the sample. The chain recombines TRBV5-4 with TRBJ1-2; 11 positions agree with TRBD1. Germline loops: CDR1 SGHNT, CDR2 YYREEE (reference sequence). The CDR3 totals 17 residues. V shed 4 bases and J 2 bases; nucleotides not matched to a gene: 10. The CDR3 loop is CASSPLDRGPSNYGYTF. The CDR3 DNA reads as TGTGCCAGCAGCCCGCTGGACAGGGGGCCTTCAAACTATGGCTACACCTTC.